The T cell receptor beta chain under discussion was sequenced for a study of T cell repertoires in cytomegalovirus infection. Study at large: CMV infection together with matching HLA type was indicated by public TCR beta signatures. Broader study findings: CMV carriers with the relevant HLA were identified by cumulative public TCR beta family frequency. HLA-C-restricted CMV-specific TCR beta clonotypes were dominant in the ex vivo response.

TCRdb ran MiXCR on the reads and lists one entry per CDR3 protein. The sample holds 250,000 or so distinct CDR3 sequences, roughly 10% seen once. CDR3 size: 14 residues. The germline gives CDR1 SGHTA, CDR2 FQGNSA. Trimming cost V 6 bases and J 4 bases, with 15 bases left between them. To note about this clonotype: The antigen is undetermined.

The chain is built from TRBV7-2 and TRBJ1-2, with D perhaps TRBD1 (5 bases). Sequenced sample: PBMCs. This clonotype was sampled from a human donor in good health (CMV status not recorded). Some clones in this sample may be carry-over from other donors' samples. The CDR3 spells CASSTGQSFYGYTF. In nucleotides, the CDR3 is TGTGCCAGCAGTACGGGGCAGAGCTTCTATGGCTACACCTTC.